These T cell receptor beta chains were read from a single sample in a study of identical twins. TCRdb fed the 5' RACE reads into MiXCR, producing one record per CDR3 protein. The table includes about 720,000 distinct CDR3 sequences, about 20% detected once. This sample also belongs to another study, concerning T cells expressing NK-cell markers.

The sequencing input was PBMCs. The receptors shown here come from a woman aged 18-30 years in good health. CDR3s include the opening cysteine and the closing phenylalanine or tryptophan. The D gene is left open where the match is weak. The listing skips clone size in some rows; elsewhere it reads once, few, many or a size class.

TGTGCCAGCAGCCGCCGGACAGGGAGCTCACCCCTCCACTTT	CASSRRTGSSPLHF	few	TRBV3-1	TRBJ1-6	TRBD1
TGCAGCGTTGATTTAGCGGGAACCGGGGAGCTGTTTTTT	CSVDLAGTGELFF	.	TRBV29-1	TRBJ2-2	TRBD2
TGTGCCAGCAGCTTCAGGGGGCGACACGAGCAGTACTTC	CASSFRGRHEQYF	few	TRBV5-8	TRBJ2-7	TRBD1
TGTGCCAGCAGCTTGCGCCAGAATCAGCCCCAGCATTTT	CASSLRQNQPQHF	few	TRBV5-5	TRBJ1-5	.
TGTGCCAGCAGTTTGGCAGCGGAGACCCAGTACTTC	CASSLAAETQYF	few	TRBV12-3/TRBV12-4	TRBJ2-5	.
TGTGCCAGCAGCCCCGAGGGGACGGAGGGCTACACCTTC	CASSPEGTEGYTF	.	TRBV7-6	TRBJ1-2	.
TGTGCCAGCAGTGAAGATGGCACAGGGGGCTACGATGGCTATGGCTACACCTTC	CASSEDGTGGYDGYGYTF	.	TRBV6-1	TRBJ1-2	TRBD1
TGCAGCGTCCAAGGGGGTAGGACTGAAGCTTTCTTT	CSVQGGRTEAFF	few	TRBV29-1	TRBJ1-1	.
TGTGCCAGCAGCCAAGACGTGGCAACAGATACGCAGTATTTT	CASSQDVATDTQYF	.	TRBV3-1	TRBJ2-3	.
TGTGCCAGCAGCGGCGGACAGGGGGACCTAGAGACCCAGTACTTC	CASSGGQGDLETQYF	.	TRBV7-9	TRBJ2-5	TRBD1
TGTGCCAGCAGTGCCCGATCGGTGGGGGAGCAGTACTTC	CASSARSVGEQYF	few	TRBV25-1	TRBJ2-7	.
TGTGCCAGCAGTTTCCAAACAGACACTGAAGCTTTCTTT	CASSFQTDTEAFF	.	TRBV12-3/TRBV12-4	TRBJ1-1	.
TGTGCCAGCAGCCTCGTCATAAGGGGGCGGTACTACGAGCAGTACTTC	CASSLVIRGRYYEQYF	few	TRBV7-2	TRBJ2-7	TRBD1
TGTGCCAGCAGTTTTCCGGAGGGGACTGAAGCTTTCTTT	CASSFPEGTEAFF	.	TRBV28	TRBJ1-1	.
TGCAGTGCTACCGGAGTAGCGGGGGCCCCCGGAGACGAGCAGTACTTC	CSATGVAGAPGDEQYF	.	TRBV20-1	TRBJ2-7	TRBD2
TGTGCCAGCAGCCAATGGACAGGCAGCACAGATACGCAGTATTTT	CASSQWTGSTDTQYF	.	TRBV3-1	TRBJ2-3	TRBD1
TGCGCCAGCAGCTTGAACCCCCCTAACACTGAAGCTTTCTTT	CASSLNPPNTEAFF	few	TRBV5-1	TRBJ1-1	.
TGTGCCAGCAGCTCCTCCCGGGGGACATTTAATTCACCCCTCCACTTT	CASSSSRGTFNSPLHF	few	TRBV7-8	TRBJ1-6	.
TGTGCCAGCAGCCCACAACAGGGGGAGAACACTGAAGCTTTCTTT	CASSPQQGENTEAFF	.	TRBV7-6	TRBJ1-1	TRBD1
TGCGCCAGCAGCCAAGCAGAAGAAGAGACCCAGTACTTC	CASSQAEEETQYF	once	TRBV4-3	TRBJ2-5	.
TGTGCCAGCATCCAAGGAGTGGCCTACAATGAGCAGTTCTTC	CASIQGVAYNEQFF	.	TRBV7-2	TRBJ2-1	.
TGTGCCAGCAGTCCCGACAGGGGGCCTCTCCAAGAGACCCAGTACTTC	CASSPDRGPLQETQYF	once	TRBV12-3/TRBV12-4	TRBJ2-5	TRBD1
TGTGCCAGCAGCTCCGGGAGCGGGGGGGCTCTCCAAGAGACCCAGTACTTC	CASSSGSGGALQETQYF	.	TRBV7-8	TRBJ2-5	TRBD2
TGTGCCAGCAGTGCGCAGGGCTATACGCAGTATTTT	CASSAQGYTQYF	.	TRBV12-3/TRBV12-4	TRBJ2-3	.
TGTGCCAGCAATTCCCCGGGGGCCAAAAACATTCAGTACTTC	CASNSPGAKNIQYF	few	TRBV12-3/TRBV12-4	TRBJ2-4	.
TGTGCCAGCAGTCCGACCGGGACTAGCGGGAGCGATGAGCAGTTCTTC	CASSPTGTSGSDEQFF	many	TRBV12-3/TRBV12-4	TRBJ2-1	TRBD2
TGCGCCAGCAGCTTGGGCCCAGGGGAGAGATACGAGCAGTACTTC	CASSLGPGERYEQYF	.	TRBV5-1	TRBJ2-7	.
TGTGCCAGCAGTGAGCTGCAGGGGTTTGACTTC	CASSELQGFDF	.	TRBV2	TRBJ2-5	.
TGCGCCAGCAGCCAAGATGGCCTAGCGGGAGTCGAGCAGTACTTC	CASSQDGLAGVEQYF	few	TRBV4-3	TRBJ2-7	TRBD2
TGCAGTGCCTCGGAAGTAGCGGAACGACAGTTCTTC	CSASEVAERQFF	.	TRBV20-1	TRBJ2-1	.
TGTGCCAGCATCTACGGAACTAACACAGATACGCAGTATTTT	CASIYGTNTDTQYF	few	TRBV6-1	TRBJ2-3	.
TGTGCCAGCAGTGCGTCTCTGAACACTGAAGCTTTCTTT	CASSASLNTEAFF	.	TRBV6-4	TRBJ1-1	.
TGTGCCAGCAGTTTTCGAGGGGGCGGCGGCTACACCTTC	CASSFRGGGGYTF	.	TRBV28	TRBJ1-2	TRBD1
TGCAGTGCTAGGGGCGGGCTTTACTACGAGCAGTACTTC	CSARGGLYYEQYF	many	TRBV20-1	TRBJ2-7	.
TGTGCCAGCAGCTTAGAGGGTAACCCAGATACGCAGTATTTT	CASSLEGNPDTQYF	.	TRBV7-8	TRBJ2-3	.
TGCAGTGCACAGATGGGGGGGGCCTACGAGCAGTACTTC	CSAQMGGAYEQYF	.	TRBV20-1	TRBJ2-7	TRBD2
TGTGCCAGCAGCCAAGGAGGGGACCCCTACAATGAGCAGTTCTTC	CASSQGGDPYNEQFF	.	TRBV14	TRBJ2-1	.
TGCGCCAGCAGCTTGCCGAGCCCTGAAGCTTTCTTT	CASSLPSPEAFF	.	TRBV5-1	TRBJ1-1	.
TGTGCCAGCAGACTGAACACAGATACGCAGTATTTT	CASRLNTDTQYF	few	TRBV12-3/TRBV12-4	TRBJ2-3	.
TGCAGTGCTACCCTGAGCACAGATACGCAGTATTTT	CSATLSTDTQYF	.	TRBV20-1	TRBJ2-3	.
TGTGCCACCGGGTCTCCTTCCTACAATGAGCAGTTCTTC	CATGSPSYNEQFF	few	TRBV24-1	TRBJ2-1	.
TGTGCCAGTTTGGGGGGCACTGAAGCTTTCTTT	CASLGGTEAFF	few	TRBV19	TRBJ1-1	.
TGCGCCAGCAGTACTAGCGGGAACACCGTTAAGGAGCAGTTCTTC	CASSTSGNTVKEQFF	many	TRBV5-1	TRBJ2-1	TRBD2
TGTGCCAGCAGCCTATCGACCGGGTGGGACAATGAGCAGTTCTTC	CASSLSTGWDNEQFF	.	TRBV3-1	TRBJ2-1	.
TGCAGTGCTAGAGTTGGCCGGGGAGGGGGCTCTGGGGCCAACGTCCTGACTTTC	CSARVGRGGGSGANVLTF	.	TRBV20-1	TRBJ2-6	.
TGTGCCAGCGGGACGGGGAGTGAAAAACTGTTTTTT	CASGTGSEKLFF	few	TRBV6-2/TRBV6-3	TRBJ1-4	.
TGCGCCAGCAGCTGGACTAGCGGGGGGGATACGCAGTATTTT	CASSWTSGGDTQYF	.	TRBV5-1	TRBJ2-3	TRBD2
TGTGCCAGCAGTTATCTTACCTACGAGCAGTACTTC	CASSYLTYEQYF	few	TRBV6-2/TRBV6-3	TRBJ2-7	.
TGTGCCAGCAGTCCGACGGGGTCCGGGAAGACTGAAGCTTTCTTT	CASSPTGSGKTEAFF	.	TRBV7-8	TRBJ1-1	.
TGCGCCAGCAGCTTGTCTGCAGTTACCTACGAGCAGTACTTC	CASSLSAVTYEQYF	few	TRBV5-1	TRBJ2-7	.
TGTGCCAGCAGCGCAGTCTGGGTGGGTCAGCCCCAGCATTTT	CASSAVWVGQPQHF	few	TRBV5-5	TRBJ1-5	.
TGCAGTGCTGAGCGGGGGGATCCCTACAATGAGCAGTTCTTC	CSAERGDPYNEQFF	.	TRBV20-1	TRBJ2-1	TRBD2
TGCAGTGCTAGAGATGCGGGCGCATCAGATACGCAGTATTTT	CSARDAGASDTQYF	few	TRBV20-1	TRBJ2-3	.
TGCGCCAGCACCCTCCAAACTTCCCCCACGGGGGTTAGAGAGACCCAGTACTTC	CASTLQTSPTGVRETQYF	few	TRBV5-1	TRBJ2-5	.
TGTGCCAGCAGGACGGGGACACGCTCCTACGAGCAGTACTTC	CASRTGTRSYEQYF	.	TRBV2	TRBJ2-7	.
TGCGCCAGCAGCTTGTTGGGCGTAGCGGGACAAGAGACCCAGTACTTC	CASSLLGVAGQETQYF	few	TRBV5-1	TRBJ2-5	TRBD2
TGTGCCAGCAGTTCCCCTCCCTCCGGGGGACGCAATCAGCCCCAGCATTTT	CASSSPPSGGRNQPQHF	.	TRBV6-5	TRBJ1-5	.
TGCAGCGGCGTAGGGGGAGTCTATGAGCAGTTCTTC	CSGVGGVYEQFF	few	TRBV29-1	TRBJ2-1	.
TGTGCCAGCAGCCAAAGAGGGGGTGGGCATGCCCTCCACTTT	CASSQRGGGHALHF	few	TRBV3-1	TRBJ1-6	.
TGTGCCTGGAGGCCAGGGGGCTCTGCAGATACGCAGTATTTT	CAWRPGGSADTQYF	.	TRBV30	TRBJ2-3	TRBD1